This TCR beta chain was sequenced in a study of blood T cell repertoires in COVID-19. Some clones are missing from TCRdb's copy, which holds only in-frame ones; the method was immunoSEQ multiplex PCR. The sample records roughly 410,000 clones, approximately 87% being singletons. The sequencing sample was made of peripheral blood. The clonotype originates from a woman in her fifties or sixties with COVID-19, enrolled during active disease.

The CDR3: CASSTLNLQGGGEKLFF. As DNA, the CDR3 is TGTGCCAGCTCCACCCTGAACCTACAGGGAGGGGGTGAAAAACTGTTTTTT. The chain recombines TRBV18 with TRBJ1-4; maybe TRBD1 (6 bases). The length of the CDR3 is 17 residues. Germline assignment: CDR1 KGHSH and CDR2 LQKENI. The V gene lost 6 bases and the J gene lost 7 bases, with 24 bases spanning the gap.